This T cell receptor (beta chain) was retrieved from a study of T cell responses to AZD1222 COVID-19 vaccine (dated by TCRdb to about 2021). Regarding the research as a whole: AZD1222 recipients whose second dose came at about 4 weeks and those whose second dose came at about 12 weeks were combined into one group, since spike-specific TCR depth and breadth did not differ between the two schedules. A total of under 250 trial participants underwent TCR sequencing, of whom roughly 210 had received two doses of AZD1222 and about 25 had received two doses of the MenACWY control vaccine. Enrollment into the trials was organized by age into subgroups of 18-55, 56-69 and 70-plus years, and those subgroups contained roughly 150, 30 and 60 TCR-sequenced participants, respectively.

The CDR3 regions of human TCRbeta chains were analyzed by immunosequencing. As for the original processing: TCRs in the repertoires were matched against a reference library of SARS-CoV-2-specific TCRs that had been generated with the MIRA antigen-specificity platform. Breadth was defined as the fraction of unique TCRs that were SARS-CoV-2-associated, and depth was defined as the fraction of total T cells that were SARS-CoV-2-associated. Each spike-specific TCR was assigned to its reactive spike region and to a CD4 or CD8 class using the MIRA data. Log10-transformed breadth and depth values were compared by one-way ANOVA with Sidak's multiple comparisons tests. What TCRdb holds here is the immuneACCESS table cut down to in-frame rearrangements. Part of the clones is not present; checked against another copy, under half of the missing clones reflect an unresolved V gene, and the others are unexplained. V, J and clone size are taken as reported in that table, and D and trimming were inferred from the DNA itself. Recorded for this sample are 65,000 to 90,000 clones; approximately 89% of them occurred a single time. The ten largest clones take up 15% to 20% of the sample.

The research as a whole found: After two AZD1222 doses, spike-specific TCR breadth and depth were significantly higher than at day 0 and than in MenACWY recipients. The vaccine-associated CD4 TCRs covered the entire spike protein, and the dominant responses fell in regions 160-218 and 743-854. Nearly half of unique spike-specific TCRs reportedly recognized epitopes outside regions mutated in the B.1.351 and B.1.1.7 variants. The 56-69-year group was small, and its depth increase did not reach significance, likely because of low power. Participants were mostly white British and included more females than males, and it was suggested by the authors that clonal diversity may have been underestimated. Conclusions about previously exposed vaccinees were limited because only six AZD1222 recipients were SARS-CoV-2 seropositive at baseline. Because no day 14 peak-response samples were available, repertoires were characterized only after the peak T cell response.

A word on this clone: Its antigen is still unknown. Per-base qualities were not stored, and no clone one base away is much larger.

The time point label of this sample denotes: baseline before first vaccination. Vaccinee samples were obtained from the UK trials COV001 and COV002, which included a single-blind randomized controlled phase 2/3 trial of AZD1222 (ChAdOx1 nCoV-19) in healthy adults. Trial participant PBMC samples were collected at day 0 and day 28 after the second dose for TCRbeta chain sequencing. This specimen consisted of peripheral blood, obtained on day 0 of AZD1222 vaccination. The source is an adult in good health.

The DNA sequence follows: TGTGCCAGCAGCAGGGACTACTACGAGCAGTACTTC. It encodes CASSRDYYEQYF. This sequence uses TRBV6-2 or TRBV6-3 and TRBJ2-7, with 7 central nucleotides matching TRBD2. The CDR3 goes from the cysteine to the phenylalanine over 12 residues. Only the CDR3 part of the read is kept: 36 bases, read in frame from the first base. The germline V gene provides CDR1 MNHEY and CDR2 SVGEGT. Trimming accounts for 6 bases at V and 3 bases at J, while the number of junction bases matched to no gene is 2.